Sequencing of this TCR beta chain was carried out in a study of breast tumors, draining lymph nodes, adjacent tissues. The V gene end was trimmed by 1 base and the J gene end by 4 bases; junction bases not matched to a gene: 9. This CDR3 comprises 17 residues. Germline CDR1 reads SGHKS; CDR2 reads YYEKEE (reference sequence). Axillary draining lymph nodes of breast cancer patients supplied the node samples. This clonotype was counted at least ten times. MiXCR was run by TCRdb on the multiplex PCR reads, yielding one entry per CDR3 protein. The sample records 150,000 to 250,000 distinct CDR3 sequences, 30% to 40% being singletons.

Sequenced material: axillary lymph node tissue. V usage is TRBV5-5 and J usage is TRBJ1-2; 11 nucleotides align to TRBD1. This TCR was sampled from a female donor with breast cancer. Some clones in this sample may be carry-over from other donors' samples. The CDR3 coding sequence is TGTGCCAGCAGCTTGACCTCGGGACAGGGGGTCTCCTATGGCTACACCTTC. It translates to CASSLTSGQGVSYGYTF.